This TCR beta chain was documented in a study of T cell responses to AZD1222 COVID-19 vaccine. Trimming removed 3 bases from V and 5 bases from J; junction bases left unmatched: 11. Germline V gene data show CDR1 as LGHNA and CDR2 as YSLEER. The CDR3 sequence is 16 residues long. Concerning this clone itself: Its antigen is currently unknown.

TCRdb's table, derived via immunoSEQ multiplex PCR, lists solely in-frame clones and lacks some. The repertoire holds about 99,000 clones, with nearly 90% as singletons. General study points: Clonal diversity was possibly underestimated, and white British individuals and females predominated among donors. Two AZD1222 administrations were followed by greater Spike-specific TCR breadth and depth. Only six or seven AZD1222 recipients were seropositive at baseline.

The sequencing here drew on peripheral blood, taken on day 0 of AZD1222 vaccination. This sequence joins TRBV4-3 and TRBJ1-1, with TRBD1 matching 8 bases. The source is an adult in good health. The DNA of the CDR3 is TGCGCCAGCAGCCAGGCTTGGACAGGGAGTCGGACTGAAGCTTTCTTT. Protein sequence: CASSQAWTGSRTEAFF.